The 6 T cell receptor beta chains presented below share a single source sample, sequenced in a study of blood T cell repertoires in COVID-19. Data came from immunoSEQ multiplex PCR; TCRdb stores just in-frame clones and leaves some out. The sample yields some 150,000 clones, 85% to 90% seen once. Sequencing input: peripheral blood. These receptors were obtained from a woman between 50 and 59 years old with active or convalescent COVID-19.

The rearrangement joins TRBV7-2 to TRBJ1-5, with a tentative D call TRBD1 (6 bases). Germline loops: CDR1 SGHTA, CDR2 FQGNSA. CDR3 size: 15 residues. V shed 1 base and J shed 8 bases, with 15 bases lying between them. The chain's CDR3 is CASSLGQAGWEPQHF. In nucleotides, the CDR3 is TGTGCCAGCAGCTTAGGACAGGCGGGTTGGGAGCCCCAGCATTTT.

The chain is built from TRBV13 and TRBJ1-1, with TRBD1 matching 8 bases. Germline lookup yields CDR1 PRHDT and CDR2 FYEKMQ (reference sequence). The CDR3 is 15 amino acids. J lost 3 bases, V lost 0 bases, and 3 bases had no gene match. CDR3 in DNA: TGTGCCAGCAGCTTAGGCCAGGGGGCATACACTGAAGCTTTCTTT. It specifies CASSLGQGAYTEAFF.

This clone has just one count. The chain joins TRBV9 to TRBJ2-2, with 9 bases identical to TRBD1. Germline CDR1 reads SGDLS; CDR2 reads YYNGEE. The junction had 7 bases not matched to a gene; V was cut back by 3 bases and J by 4 bases. The CDR3 contains 16 residues. The CDR3, as DNA: TGTGCCAGCAGCGCCGGGACAGGGAGTGGCACCGGGGAGCTGTTTTTT. Translation: CASSAGTGSGTGELFF.

This rearrangement joins TRBV6-5 to TRBJ2-2, with 7 bases aligning to TRBD1. This CDR3 contains 14 residues. V was pared by 4 bases and J by 5 bases, with 4 bases of the junction left unmatched. CDR1 MNHEY and CDR2 SVGAGI come from the germline V gene. CDR3 nucleotides: TGTGCCAGCAGTTTTAGCAGGGGGACCGGGGAGCTGTTTTTT. This encodes CASSFSRGTGELFF.

This clone was found a few times. The V and J genes are TRBV10-2 and TRBJ1-2; no definite D call. The CDR3 has 12 amino acids. V gave up 3 bases and J gave up 8 bases, with 10 bases separating them. Germline CDR1 WSHSY, CDR2 SAAADI. CDR3 region: CASSDFFGGYTF. The CDR3 DNA is TGCGCCAGCAGTGACTTCTTCGGGGGCTACACCTTC.

The chain links TRBV6-5 to TRBJ1-1; D uncertain. The V end was cut by 6 bases, the J end by 4 bases, with 15 bases between. The germline gives CDR1 MNHEY, CDR2 SVGAGI. The CDR3 length is 14 residues. CDR3 protein: CASRFFIGFTEAFF. In DNA form, the CDR3 reads TGTGCCAGCAGGTTTTTCATCGGTTTCACTGAAGCTTTCTTT.